This is a list of T cell receptor beta chains from one sample in a study of PD-1 blockade in classical Hodgkin lymphoma. Here immunoSEQ multiplex PCR was the method, and the copy in TCRdb shows in-frame clones only, minus some. The sample has around 3,400 clones; about four fifths are singletons. The sample comprised CD4+ T cells from blood. The source of these receptors is a human donor with classical Hodgkin lymphoma. Each CDR3 is given with its conserved first and last residue. A D gene is named only where the DNA matches it firmly. Not every row has a clone size; where given, it reads once, few, many or a size class.

V gene,J gene,clone size,D gene,CDR3 protein,CDR3 DNA
TRBV5-1,TRBJ2-1,.,TRBD2,CASSLALAGGYNEQFF,TGCGCCAGCAGCTTGGCCTTAGCGGGGGGTTACAATGAGCAGTTCTTC
TRBV2,TRBJ1-2,few,.,CASRSDGGGYTF,TGTGCCAGCAGATCCGACGGTGGGGGCTACACCTTC
TRBV27,TRBJ2-5,.,TRBD2,CASSFPTSGRFQETQYF,TGTGCCAGCAGTTTTCCGACTAGCGGGAGGTTCCAAGAGACCCAGTACTTC
TRBV2,TRBJ2-5,.,TRBD2,CASSGTSGGQETQYF,TGTGCCAGCAGTGGAACTAGCGGGGGACAAGAGACCCAGTACTTC
TRBV5-4,TRBJ2-3,.,TRBD1,CASSLPPGQEWVSADTQYF,TGTGCCAGCAGCTTACCTCCGGGACAGGAATGGGTGAGCGCAGATACGCAGTATTTT
TRBV2,TRBJ2-2,once,TRBD1,CASREGQGFGELFF,TGTGCCAGCAGAGAGGGACAGGGTTTCGGGGAGCTGTTTTTT
TRBV6-1,TRBJ1-5,once,TRBD1,CASSEGIGGSQPQHF,TGTGCCAGCAGCGAGGGGATAGGGGGCAGTCAGCCCCAGCATTTT
TRBV7-2,TRBJ2-7,.,.,CASSFTLGEQYF,TGTGCCAGCAGCTTCACCCTGGGCGAGCAGTACTTC
TRBV11-2,TRBJ2-5,.,TRBD2,CASSFRLAEETQYF,TGTGCCAGCAGCTTTAGACTAGCGGAAGAGACCCAGTACTTC
TRBV5-1,TRBJ2-5,.,TRBD1,CASSLTDRGETQYF,TGCGCCAGCAGCTTAACCGACAGGGGGGAGACCCAGTACTTC
TRBV9,TRBJ2-5,.,TRBD1,CASSPLSTGRETQYF,TGTGCCAGCAGCCCCCTCTCGACAGGGAGAGAGACCCAGTACTTC
TRBV13,TRBJ2-1,.,TRBD2,CASSLSKGLPFF,TGTGCCAGCAGCTTAAGCAAGGGACTACCTTTCTTC
TRBV5-6,TRBJ1-1,.,.,CASSFGVGEAFF,TGTGCCAGCAGCTTTGGGGTAGGGGAAGCTTTCTTT
TRBV28,TRBJ2-7,few,TRBD2,CASRTERGPYEQYF,TGTGCCAGCAGAACCGAGCGGGGACCCTACGAGCAGTACTTC
TRBV27,TRBJ2-7,.,TRBD2,CASKLGLAGDEQYF,TGTGCCAGCAAACTAGGGCTAGCGGGGGACGAGCAGTACTTC
TRBV5-4,TRBJ2-5,.,TRBD2,CASSLATSGTDGEQYF,TGTGCCAGCAGCTTGGCCACTAGCGGGACCGACGGGGAGCAGTACTTC
TRBV2,TRBJ2-3,.,TRBD1,CASSDDRGADTQYF,TGTGCCAGCAGCGATGACAGGGGCGCAGATACGCAGTATTTT
TRBV2,TRBJ2-7,.,TRBD2,CASSESREGIYEQYF,TGTGCCAGCAGTGAGAGCAGGGAGGGGATTTACGAGCAGTACTTC
TRBV5-6,TRBJ2-5,.,.,CASSPVGGREETQYF,TGTGCCAGCAGCCCAGTTGGGGGGCGAGAAGAGACCCAGTACTTC
TRBV7-9,TRBJ2-1,few,TRBD2,CASSAREISYNEQFF,TGTGCCAGCAGCGCGCGGGAGATCTCCTACAATGAGCAGTTCTTC
TRBV28,TRBJ2-1,.,TRBD2,CATRSWEGSYNEQFF,TGTGCCACCCGGTCTTGGGAGGGCTCCTACAATGAGCAGTTCTTC
TRBV7-9,TRBJ2-7,.,TRBD2,CASSSRLAGVLEQYF,TGTGCCAGCAGCTCGCGACTAGCGGGAGTCCTAGAGCAGTACTTC
TRBV18,TRBJ2-3,.,.,CASSPPGDTQYF,TGTGCCAGCTCACCACCTGGAGATACGCAGTATTTT
TRBV7-2,TRBJ2-5,.,.,CASSLSRSETQYF,TGTGCCAGCAGCTTATCAAGGTCGGAGACCCAGTACTTC